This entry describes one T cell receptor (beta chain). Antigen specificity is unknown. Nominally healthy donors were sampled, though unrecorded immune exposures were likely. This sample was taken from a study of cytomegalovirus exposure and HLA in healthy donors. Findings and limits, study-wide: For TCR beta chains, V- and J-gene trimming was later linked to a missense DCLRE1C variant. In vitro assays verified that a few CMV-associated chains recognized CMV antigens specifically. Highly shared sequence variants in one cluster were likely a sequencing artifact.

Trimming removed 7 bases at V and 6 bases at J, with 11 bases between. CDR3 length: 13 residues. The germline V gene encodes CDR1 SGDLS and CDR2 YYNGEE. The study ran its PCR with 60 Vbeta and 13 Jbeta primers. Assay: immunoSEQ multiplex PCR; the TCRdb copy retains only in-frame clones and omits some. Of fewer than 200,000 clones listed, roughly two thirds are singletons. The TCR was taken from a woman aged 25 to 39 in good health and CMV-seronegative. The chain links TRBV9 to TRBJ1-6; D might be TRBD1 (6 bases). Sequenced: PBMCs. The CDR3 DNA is TGTGCCAGCGGGGCAGGGGTTAATTCACCCCTCCACTTT. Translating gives CASGAGVNSPLHF.